A single sample is the source of the 11 T cell receptor beta chains below, sequenced in a study of OX40 agonist ivuxolimab in advanced cancers. Clones were read by immunoSEQ multiplex PCR, and TCRdb kept only the in-frame ones, dropping some. Among about 38,000 clones listed, 82% were seen once. This sample comprised CD4+ or CD8+ T cells sorted from blood, obtained in a trial of the OX40 agonist ivuxolimab. The source is an adult with an advanced solid tumor such as melanoma, head and neck, liver or kidney cancer.

The rearrangement uses TRBV11-2 and TRBJ2-7, with unresolved D. This CDR3 contains 12 residues. With 5 bases removed from V and 0 bases from J, the gap between germline ends came to 5 bases. Per germline, CDR1 SGHAT and CDR2 FQNNGV. CDR3 DNA: TGTGCCAGCAGCATGATCTCCTACGAGCAGTACTTC. Amino acid sequence: CASSMISYEQYF.

The chain combines TRBV28 with TRBJ1-1, with D unresolved. The CDR3 is 14 amino acids. V dropped 10 bases and J dropped 1 base, with 16 bases sitting between them. The germline V gene encodes CDR1 MDHEN and CDR2 SYDVKM. In nucleotides, the CDR3 is TGTGCCACCCTCTACAACGCCGGGAACACTGAAGCTTTCTTT. Translation: CATLYNAGNTEAFF. Full variable domain (rest looked up from reference TRBV28 and TRBJ1-1): DVKVTQSSRYLVKRTGEKVFLECVQDMDHENMFWYRQDPGLGLRLIYFSYDVKMKEKGDIPEGYSVSREKKERFSLILESASTNQTSMYLCATLYNAGNTEAFFGQGTRLTVV.

The chain has TRBV4-3 and TRBJ2-1; D remains unclear. This CDR3 comprises 15 residues. The germline V and J ends were trimmed by 3 bases and 6 bases, with 15 bases remaining between them. From germline, CDR1 is LGHNA and CDR2 YSLEER. CDR3 DNA: TGCGCCAGCAGCCATGGAATAGTCCAATTCAATGAGCAGTTCTTC. It is translated as CASSHGIVQFNEQFF.

The chain employs TRBV6-5 and TRBJ2-5; 9 positions match TRBD1. The assigned J gene may be wrong: the sequence end matches TRBJ2-7 better. The germline V gene encodes CDR1 MNHEY and CDR2 SVGAGI. The CDR3 has 16 amino acids. CDR3 sequence: CASSYGAGQGDNEQYF. The CDR3 DNA sequence: TGTGCCAGCAGTTACGGAGCGGGACAGGGTGACAACGAGCAGTACTTC.

This clone occurred once. The V gene is TRBV7-9, the J gene TRBJ2-2; TRBD1 aligns across 8 bases. The CDR3 has 16 residues. Per the germline V gene, CDR1 is SEHNR and CDR2 is FQNEAQ (reference sequence). Trimming removed 5 bases from V and 1 base from J; junction bases left unmatched: 6. CDR3 DNA: TGTGCCAGCAGCCTTGGGACAGGCAAGAACACCGGGGAGCTGTTTTTT. The encoded protein is CASSLGTGKNTGELFF.

The genes are TRBV7-2 and TRBJ2-7; D might be TRBD1 or TRBD2, each matching 5 bases. V was trimmed by 2 bases and J by 6 bases, leaving 11 bases between them. From germline, CDR1 is SGHTA and CDR2 FQGNSA. CDR3 length: 13 amino acids. CDR3: CASSLLGGAEQYF. The CDR3 DNA follows: TGTGCCAGCAGCTTACTTGGGGGAGCCGAGCAGTACTTC.

The chain uses TRBV27 and TRBJ1-4; tentative D call: TRBD1 (6 bases). CDR1 MNHEY and CDR2 SMNVEV come from the germline V gene (reference sequence). With 6 bases removed from V and 0 bases from J, the gap between germline ends came to 29 bases. The CDR3 is 21 amino acids. CDR3 amino acids: CASSHFGSTGHGLATNEKLFF. The CDR3, as DNA: TGTGCCAGCAGCCATTTTGGGTCAACAGGGCACGGACTTGCAACTAATGAAAAACTGTTTTTT.

This clone was detected only a few times. The J gene is TRBJ1-2, the V gene TRBV11-2; D unresolved. Germline CDR1 and CDR2: SGHAT and FQNNGV. The CDR3 is 13 amino acids. V was shortened by 1 base and J by 8 bases, with 11 bases between the two germline ends. The CDR3 loop reads CASSLAADRGYTF. CDR3 coding DNA: TGTGCCAGCAGCTTAGCTGCGGACCGCGGCTACACCTTC.

The rearrangement links TRBV20-1 to TRBJ2-1; D gene ambiguous. Trimming removed 0 bases from V and 10 bases from J, with 7 bases in between. Germline loops: CDR1 DFQATT, CDR2 SNEGSKA (reference sequence). This CDR3 is 11 amino acids long. CDR3 DNA: TGCAGTGCTAGAGAACTTAGCGAGCAGTTCTTC. It translates to CSARELSEQFF.

The V gene is TRBV28, the J gene TRBJ2-4; no clear D. V was cut by 7 bases and J by 1 base, with 8 bases left in between. The CDR3 consists of 13 residues. Germline CDR1 MDHEN, CDR2 SYDVKM. The CDR3 reads CASNELAKNIQYF. The CDR3 DNA sequence: TGTGCCAGCAATGAGCTGGCCAAAAACATTCAGTACTTC.

V is TRBV10-3 and J is TRBJ1-5, with D possibly matching TRBD1 (5 bases). The length of the CDR3 is 11 residues. The V and J ends lost 4 bases and 12 bases respectively, with 10 bases between them. Germline V CDR1 and CDR2: ENHRY, SYGVKD. CDR3 nucleotide sequence: TGTGCCATCAGTGGGGGGGAATACCAGCATTTT. Its protein product is CAISGGEYQHF.